This TCR beta chain comes out of a study of T cells after yellow fever vaccination. This CDR3 region has 16 residues. Germline loops: CDR1 SEHNR, CDR2 FQNEAQ (reference sequence). J gave up 2 bases and V 6 bases, and 12 bases lay outside the gene matches. Each CDR3 protein gets one entry after TCRdb re-called the 5' RACE reads with MiXCR. The table shows nearly 550,000 distinct CDR3 sequences, with 19% occurring only once. The sequences come from PBMCs, collected 15 days after the yellow fever booster vaccination. This clonotype was obtained from a man aged 30 to 39 who received the YFV17D yellow fever vaccine. The rearrangement links TRBV7-9 to TRBJ2-5; 7 positions match TRBD2. The CDR3 is CASREAIGGSQETQYF. CDR3 coding DNA: TGTGCCAGCAGGGAGGCCATCGGGGGGAGTCAAGAGACCCAGTACTTC.